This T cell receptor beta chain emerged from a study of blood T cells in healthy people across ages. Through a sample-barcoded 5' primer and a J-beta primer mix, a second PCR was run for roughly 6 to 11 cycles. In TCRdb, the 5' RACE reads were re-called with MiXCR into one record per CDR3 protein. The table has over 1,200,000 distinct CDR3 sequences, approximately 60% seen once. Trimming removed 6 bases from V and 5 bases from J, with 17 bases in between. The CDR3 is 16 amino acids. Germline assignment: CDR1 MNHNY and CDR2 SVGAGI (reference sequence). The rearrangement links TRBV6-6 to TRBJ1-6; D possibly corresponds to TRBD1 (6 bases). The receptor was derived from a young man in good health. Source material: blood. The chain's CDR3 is CASSPTDRRNNSPLHF. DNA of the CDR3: TGTGCCAGCAGCCCAACGGACAGAAGGAATAATTCACCCCTCCACTTT.